This TCR beta chain was recovered during a study of lymphopenia after photon versus proton radiotherapy. As for this clone: Its cognate antigen is unknown.

The V gene's germline CDR1 is WSHSY and CDR2 SAAADI. The CDR3 sequence is 16 residues long. Trimming took 0 bases from V and 4 from J, leaving 15 bases between them. Study-wide results and caveats: Under photons, naive T cells and diversity fell while effector/memory populations rose. After lymphocyte nadir, photon-treated repertoires showed oligoclonal expansion, especially CD8+ Temra. Survival link was tested only in deceased patients; proton benefit remains a possibility.

The table came from immunoSEQ multiplex PCR; TCRdb's copy has only in-frame clones and leaves some out. This sample has 70,000 or so clones; less than 95% occur once, and the top ten carry over 2%. The V and J genes are TRBV10-2 and TRBJ1-2, with D unclear. Sequencing used peripheral blood, obtained from a patient treated with photon-based radiotherapy. The receptor's source is a woman in her 40s with cholangiocarcinoma. In DNA form, the CDR3 reads TGCGCCAGCAGTGAGTCGTTGAGGAACCCAACCTATGGCTACACCTTC. It translates to CASSESLRNPTYGYTF.